A single T cell receptor (beta chain) is shown here with its context. The CDR3 spans 15 residues. Germline CDR1 and CDR2: MNHEY and SVGAGI. Trimming took off 6 bases at V and 4 bases at J, with 15 bases between the two ends. This specimen belongs to a study of T cell changes during pregnancy in multiple sclerosis. The assay was immunoSEQ multiplex PCR, and TCRdb's table has in-frame clones only and misses some. The sample includes just under 45,000 clones, roughly 92% of them seen just once. The sequences come from CD4+ T cells from peripheral blood mononuclear cells, collected in the first trimester of pregnancy. The TCR comes from a female donor with multiple sclerosis, enrolled in a pregnancy study. This chain joins TRBV6-5 and TRBJ1-4; tentatively, D is TRBD1 (5 bases). CDR3 sequence reads: CASRPTGHFNEKLFF. The CDR3 bases are TGTGCCAGCAGGCCCACCGGACACTTTAATGAAAAACTGTTTTTT.